This T cell receptor (beta chain) was identified in a study of cytomegalovirus exposure and HLA in healthy donors. The PCR had 60 Vbeta and 13 Jbeta primers. Measured with immunoSEQ multiplex PCR; TCRdb has only the in-frame clones, and not every one. The sample yields 200,000 or so clones, approximately 82% seen once. Per the germline V gene, CDR1 is KGHSH and CDR2 is LQKENI. CDR3 size: 15 residues. V was clipped by 2 bases and J by 6 bases; unmatched bases: 8. This TCR derives from a young man in good health and CMV-seronegative. Source material: PBMCs. V and J are TRBV18 and TRBJ1-1; 8 positions agree with TRBD1. CDR3 sequence reads: CASSPIQGAMAEAFF. CDR3 in DNA: TGTGCCAGCTCACCAATCCAGGGGGCGATGGCTGAAGCTTTCTTT.